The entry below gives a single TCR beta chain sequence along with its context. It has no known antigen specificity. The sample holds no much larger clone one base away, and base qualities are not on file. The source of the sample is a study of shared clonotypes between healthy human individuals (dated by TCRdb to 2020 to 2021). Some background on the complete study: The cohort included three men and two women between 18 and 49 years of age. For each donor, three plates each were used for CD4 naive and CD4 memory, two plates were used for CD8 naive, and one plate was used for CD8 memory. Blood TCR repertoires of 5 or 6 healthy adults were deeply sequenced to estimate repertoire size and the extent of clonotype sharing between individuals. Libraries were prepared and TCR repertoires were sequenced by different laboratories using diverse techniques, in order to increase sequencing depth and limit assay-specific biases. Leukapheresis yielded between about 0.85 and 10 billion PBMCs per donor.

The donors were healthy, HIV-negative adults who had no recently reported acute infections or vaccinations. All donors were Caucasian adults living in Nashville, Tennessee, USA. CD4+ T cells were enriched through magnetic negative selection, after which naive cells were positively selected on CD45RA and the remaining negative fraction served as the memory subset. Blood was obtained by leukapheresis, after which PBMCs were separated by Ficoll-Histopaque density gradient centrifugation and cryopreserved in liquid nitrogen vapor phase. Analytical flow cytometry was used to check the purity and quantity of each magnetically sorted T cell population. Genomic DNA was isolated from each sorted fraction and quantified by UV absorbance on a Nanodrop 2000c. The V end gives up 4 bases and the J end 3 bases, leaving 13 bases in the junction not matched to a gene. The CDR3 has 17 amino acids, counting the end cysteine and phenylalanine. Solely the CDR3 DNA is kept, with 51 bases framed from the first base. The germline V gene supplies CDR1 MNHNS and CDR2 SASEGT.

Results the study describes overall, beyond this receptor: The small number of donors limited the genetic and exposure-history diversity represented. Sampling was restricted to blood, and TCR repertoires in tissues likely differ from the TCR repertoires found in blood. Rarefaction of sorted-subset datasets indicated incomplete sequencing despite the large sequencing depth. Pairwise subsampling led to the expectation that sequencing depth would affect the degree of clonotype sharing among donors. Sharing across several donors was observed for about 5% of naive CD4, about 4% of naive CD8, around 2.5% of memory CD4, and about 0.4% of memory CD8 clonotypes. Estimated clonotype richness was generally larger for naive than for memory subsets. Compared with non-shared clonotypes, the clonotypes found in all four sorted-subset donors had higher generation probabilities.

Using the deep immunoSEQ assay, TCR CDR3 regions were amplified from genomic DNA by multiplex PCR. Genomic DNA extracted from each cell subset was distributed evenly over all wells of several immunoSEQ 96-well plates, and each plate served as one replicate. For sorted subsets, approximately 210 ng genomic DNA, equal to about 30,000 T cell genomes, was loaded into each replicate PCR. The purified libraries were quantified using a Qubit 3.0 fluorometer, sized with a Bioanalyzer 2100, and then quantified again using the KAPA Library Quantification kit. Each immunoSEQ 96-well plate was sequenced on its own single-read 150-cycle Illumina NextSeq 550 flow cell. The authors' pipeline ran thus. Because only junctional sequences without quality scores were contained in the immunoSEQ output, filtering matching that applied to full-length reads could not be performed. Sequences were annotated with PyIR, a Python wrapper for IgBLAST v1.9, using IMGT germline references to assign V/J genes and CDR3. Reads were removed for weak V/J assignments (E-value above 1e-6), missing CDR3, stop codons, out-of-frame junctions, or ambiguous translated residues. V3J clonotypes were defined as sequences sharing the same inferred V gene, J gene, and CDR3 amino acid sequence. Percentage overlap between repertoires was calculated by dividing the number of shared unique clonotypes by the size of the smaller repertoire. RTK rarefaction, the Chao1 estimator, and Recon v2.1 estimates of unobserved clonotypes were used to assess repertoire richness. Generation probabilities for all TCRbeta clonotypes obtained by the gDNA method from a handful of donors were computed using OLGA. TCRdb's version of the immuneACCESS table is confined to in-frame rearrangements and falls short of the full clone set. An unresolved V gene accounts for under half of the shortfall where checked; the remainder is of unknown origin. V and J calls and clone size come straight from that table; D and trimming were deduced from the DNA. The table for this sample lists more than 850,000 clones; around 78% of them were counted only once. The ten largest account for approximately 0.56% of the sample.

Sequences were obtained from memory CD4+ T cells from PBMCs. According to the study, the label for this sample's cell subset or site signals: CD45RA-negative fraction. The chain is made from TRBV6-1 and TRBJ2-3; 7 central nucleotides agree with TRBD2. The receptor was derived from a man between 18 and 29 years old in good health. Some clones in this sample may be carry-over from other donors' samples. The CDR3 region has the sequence CASSVGPRRERTDTQYF. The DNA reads TGTGCCAGCAGTGTGGGCCCCCGGCGGGAGAGAACAGATACGCAGTATTTT.